Each of the 30 T cell receptor beta chains below was sequenced from the same sample in a study of CD8 T cells in Susac syndrome. Random hexamers served to reverse transcribe roughly 0.45 to 1 ug RNA. TCRdb reprocessed the immunoSEQ multiplex PCR reads with MiXCR, giving one entry per CDR3 protein. The data contain around 230,000 distinct CDR3 sequences, almost 97% of them singletons. Sequenced input: CD4+ T cells from PBMCs. These receptors came from a human donor with Susac syndrome.

The V and J genes are TRBV20-1 and TRBJ1-2, with D unresolved. There are 14 residues in the CDR3. V was shortened by 0 bases and J by 2 bases, with 10 bases between the two germline ends. CDR1 is DFQATT and CDR2 is SNEGSKA in the germline V gene (reference sequence). CDR3 region: CSARDTAANYGYTF. The CDR3 coding sequence is TGCAGTGCTAGAGATACTGCGGCAAACTATGGCTACACCTTC.

This chain uses TRBV27 with TRBJ2-6, with 8 bases that match TRBD1. The CDR3 sequence is 17 residues long. CDR1 MNHEY and CDR2 SMNVEV come from the germline V gene (reference sequence). Germline trimming cut 0 bases from V and 4 bases from J; bases unmatched to any gene: 5. The chain's CDR3 is CASSLSVGTGGANVLTF. DNA for the CDR3: TGTGCCAGCAGTTTATCGGTGGGGACAGGCGGGGCCAACGTCCTGACTTTC.

The V call is TRBV12-3 or TRBV12-4, the J call TRBJ2-3; D possibly corresponds to TRBD2 (5 bases). The germline V and J ends were trimmed by 3 bases and 2 bases, with 9 bases remaining between them. This CDR3 is 14 amino acids long. CDR3 sequence reads: CASSFSDVTDTQYF. The CDR3 DNA reads as TGTGCCAGCAGTTTTAGCGACGTCACAGATACGCAGTATTTT.

The chain has TRBV11-2 and TRBJ1-2; unclear D gene. This CDR3 comprises 13 residues. Germline-derived CDR1 and CDR2 are SGHAT and FQNNGV. Trimming cost V 5 bases and J 6 bases, with 13 bases left between them. The DNA for the CDR3 is TGTGCCAGCAGCACCAGCCCAAAGGATGGCTACACCTTC. Translation gives CASSTSPKDGYTF.

The chain couples TRBV29-1 to TRBJ2-1; possible D gene TRBD1, 6 bases. Deletions cut 8 bases from V and 7 bases from J, with 9 bases between. CDR3 length: 10 residues. Per germline, CDR1 SQVTM and CDR2 ANQGSEA. In DNA form, the CDR3 reads TGCAGCATAGGGGGTAATGAGCAGTTCTTC. It translates to CSIGGNEQFF.

The rearrangement joins TRBV7-3 to TRBJ2-5, with D maybe TRBD2 (5 bases). CDR1 and CDR2 (germline): SGHTA, FQGTGA. This CDR3 contains 13 residues. The V gene lost 5 bases and the J gene lost 5 bases, with 12 bases spanning the gap. The CDR3 bases are TGTGCCAGCAGCGCAGTCGGCGGGGAGACCCAGTACTTC. Its protein product is CASSAVGGETQYF.

The chain carries TRBV20-1 and TRBJ2-3; D not resolved. The CDR3 spans 11 residues. Germline V gives CDR1 DFQATT, CDR2 SNEGSKA (reference sequence). Trimming removed 5 bases at V and 5 bases at J, with 8 bases between. This chain's CDR3 is CSAQARDTQYF. For the CDR3, the DNA is TGCAGTGCTCAGGCCCGAGATACGCAGTATTTT.

This clonotype appeared a single time. This rearrangement joins TRBV29-1 to TRBJ2-2; D gene unclear. The CDR3 loop spans 14 amino acids. The germline CDR1 and CDR2 sequences are SQVTM and ANQGSEA. Trimming pared 7 bases from V and 0 bases from J, leaving 12 bases between. In DNA, the CDR3 is TGCAGCGCTGAGGCCGGAGCGAACACCGGGGAGCTGTTTTTT. Translation gives CSAEAGANTGELFF.

This chain links TRBV12-3 or TRBV12-4 with TRBJ2-5; 7 bases are shared with TRBD2. V lost 3 bases, J lost 4 bases, and 5 bases stayed unmatched. The CDR3 consists of 14 residues. CDR3 in amino acids: CASSFSGGGETQYF. As DNA, the CDR3 is TGTGCCAGCAGTTTCTCTGGCGGGGGAGAGACCCAGTACTTC.

J is TRBJ2-3 and V is TRBV12-3 or TRBV12-4, with a tentative D call TRBD2 (5 bases). Trimming stripped 3 bases from V and 4 bases from J, with 8 bases between. This CDR3 is 13 amino acids long. This CDR3 reads CASSFRRADTQYF. The CDR3 nucleotides are TGTGCCAGCAGTTTTCGGCGGGCAGATACGCAGTATTTT.

J is TRBJ2-5 and V is TRBV20-1; no clear D gene. Germline CDR1 DFQATT, CDR2 SNEGSKA (reference sequence). The length of the CDR3 is 12 residues. Trimming took off 4 bases at V and 1 base at J, with 7 bases between the two ends. The CDR3 coding sequence is TGCAGTGCTACCCACGGCCAAGAGACCCAGTACTTC. Its protein is CSATHGQETQYF.

The gene calls are TRBV30 and TRBJ2-1, with 10 nucleotides matching TRBD1. The V gene end was trimmed by 3 bases and the J gene end by 2 bases; junction bases not matched to a gene: 4. In germline, CDR1 is GTSNPN, CDR2 SVGIG (reference sequence). The CDR3 is 15 amino acids. In DNA form, the CDR3 reads TGTGCCTGGAGGCCGGGACAGGGGCCCTACAATGAGCAGTTCTTC. Its translation: CAWRPGQGPYNEQFF.

V usage is TRBV5-1 and J usage is TRBJ1-1; D is uncertain. Germline V gives CDR1 SGHRS, CDR2 YFSETQ. V was clipped by 2 bases and J by 1 base, with 12 bases between them. This CDR3 comprises 15 residues. The CDR3, as DNA: TGCGCCAGCAGCTTATCCGCAGCCAGGAACACTGAAGCTTTCTTT. It yields the protein CASSLSAARNTEAFF.

The chain combines TRBV19 with TRBJ1-2, with D maybe TRBD1 (5 bases). CDR3 length equals 13 residues. Germline assignment: CDR1 LNHDA and CDR2 SQIVND (reference sequence). V lost 4 bases to trimming and J lost 6 bases, with 12 bases between them. The DNA of the CDR3 is TGTGCCAGTAGTACCCAGGGTACTCATGGCTACACCTTC. Translating it yields CASSTQGTHGYTF.

In DNA form, the CDR3 reads TGTGCCAGCGTCCGTTACAATGAGCAGTTCTTC. Its protein is CASVRYNEQFF. The J gene is TRBJ2-1, the V gene TRBV28, with D unresolved. The CDR3 is 11 residues long. With 8 bases removed from V and 4 bases from J, the gap between germline ends came to 6 bases. The V gene's germline CDR1 is MDHEN and CDR2 SYDVKM. Variable domain in full (rest from reference TRBV28 and TRBJ2-1): DVKVTQSSRYLVKRTGEKVFLECVQDMDHENMFWYRQDPGLGLRLIYFSYDVKMKEKGDIPEGYSVSREKKERFSLILESASTNQTSMYLCASVRYNEQFFGPGTRLTVL.

The gene calls are TRBV20-1 and TRBJ2-3; D is ambiguous. Looked up from germline, CDR1 is DFQATT and CDR2 is SNEGSKA (reference sequence). Trimming removed 4 bases at V and 4 bases at J, with 9 bases between. CDR3 length: 12 residues. The CDR3 coding sequence is TGCAGTGCTATTTGGGATTCAGATACGCAGTATTTT. Amino acids: CSAIWDSDTQYF.

The chain carries TRBV9 and TRBJ2-1, with D perhaps matching TRBD1 (5 bases). V was trimmed by 4 bases and J by 8 bases, leaving 19 bases between them. This CDR3 comprises 15 residues. In germline, CDR1 is SGDLS, CDR2 YYNGEE. The CDR3 region has the DNA TGTGCCAGCAGCTCCCCGTTAGGGGTTTGGCATGAGCAGTTCTTC. Translated: CASSSPLGVWHEQFF.

The chain joins TRBV5-1 to TRBJ2-5; the D call may be TRBD1 or TRBD2 (5 bases each). Germline V gene lookup returns CDR1 SGHRS and CDR2 YFSETQ. This CDR3 comprises 15 residues. V was cut by 0 bases and J by 1 base, with 10 bases left in between. This CDR3 is CASSLESGPQETQYF. The CDR3 region has the DNA TGCGCCAGCAGCTTGGAGTCGGGGCCCCAAGAGACCCAGTACTTC.

This clonotype was seen a single time. The rearrangement joins TRBV30 to TRBJ2-2; D unresolved. Germline CDR1 and CDR2: GTSNPN and SVGIG (reference sequence). CDR3 length equals 15 residues. V gave up 4 bases and J gave up 5 bases, with 17 bases separating them. The DNA of the CDR3 is TGTGCCTGGATAGGCTCGGTGAGGTTAACCGGGGAGCTGTTTTTT. Its protein is CAWIGSVRLTGELFF.

This chain joins TRBV4-1 and TRBJ2-7; 9 bases agree with TRBD1. In germline, CDR1 is MGHRA, CDR2 YSYEKL. CDR3 length equals 17 residues. V lost 5 bases and J lost 6; bases outside the gene matches: 17. The CDR3 reads CASSTRLLQGALGEQYF. Here the CDR3 DNA reads TGCGCCAGCAGCACCCGACTCCTACAGGGGGCTTTAGGCGAGCAGTACTTC.

The DNA of the CDR3 is TGCGCCAGCAGCTTGGGACCAATTGAGCAGTTCTTC. Translation gives CASSLGPIEQFF. This rearrangement joins TRBV5-1 to TRBJ2-1; the D is unclear. This CDR3 has 12 amino acids. The ends were cut back, 0 bases at V and 9 bases at J, with 7 bases in the middle. Per the germline V gene, CDR1 is SGHRS and CDR2 is YFSETQ.

The rearrangement links TRBV29-1 to TRBJ2-2, with TRBD2 matching over 9 bases. This CDR3 is built from 16 residues. Trimming removed 6 bases from V and 1 base from J; junction bases left unmatched: 9. The V gene's germline CDR1 is SQVTM and CDR2 ANQGSEA. CDR3 DNA: TGCAGCGTCGTCGCGAGCGGGAGGTTGAACACCGGGGAGCTGTTTTTT. It codes for CSVVASGRLNTGELFF.

CDR3: CASSFDRGRNGYTF. CDR3 DNA: TGTGCCAGCAGCTTCGACAGGGGAAGAAATGGCTACACCTTC. The chain combines TRBV5-4 with TRBJ1-2, with TRBD1 matching over 8 bases. From germline, CDR1 is SGHNT and CDR2 YYREEE (reference sequence). The junction had 6 bases not matched to a gene; V was cut back by 2 bases and J by 6 bases. This CDR3 comprises 14 residues.

This chain connects TRBV9 to TRBJ2-7; D is undetermined. The germline gives CDR1 SGDLS, CDR2 YYNGEE. V lost 1 base and J 0 bases, leaving 8 bases between the germline ends. The CDR3 spans 14 residues. The CDR3 nucleotides are TGTGCCAGCAGCGTATCCGGCATCTCCTACGAGCAGTACTTC. The encoded protein is CASSVSGISYEQYF.

This clonotype was recorded only once. The rearrangement uses TRBV20-1 and TRBJ2-4; D is unclear. The V gene lost 0 bases and the J gene lost 4 bases, with 7 bases spanning the gap. The germline V gene encodes CDR1 DFQATT and CDR2 SNEGSKA (reference sequence). This CDR3 has 13 amino acids. The DNA of the CDR3 is TGCAGTGCTAGAGACTCGAGGAAAAACATTCAGTACTTC. Amino acid sequence: CSARDSRKNIQYF.

This clonotype appeared a single time. The rearrangement links TRBV20-1 to TRBJ2-1, with 13 bases fitting TRBD2. Germline V gives CDR1 DFQATT, CDR2 SNEGSKA (reference sequence). The CDR3 runs to 14 residues. The ends lost 5 bases at V and 5 bases at J; junction bases unmatched: 3. CDR3 coding DNA: TGCAGTGCTTGGGGACTAGCGGGAAACAATGAGCAGTTCTTC. Its translation: CSAWGLAGNNEQFF.

The rearrangement joins TRBV5-1 to TRBJ1-2; perhaps TRBD1 as D (5 bases). Trimming took 4 bases from V and 0 from J, leaving 13 bases between them. Germline V gives CDR1 SGHRS, CDR2 YFSETQ. The CDR3 spans 15 residues. This CDR3 reads CASSLGGTSNYGYTF. The CDR3 coding sequence is TGCGCCAGCAGCCTGGGGGGGACCTCTAACTATGGCTACACCTTC.

This clonotype has just one count. The chain joins TRBV14 to TRBJ2-1; D unclear. The CDR3 spans 13 residues. Germline CDR1 is SGHDN and CDR2 is FVKESK. Between the trimmed V and J ends, which lost 0 bases and 8 bases, there was a span of 8 bases. CDR3 region: CASSQEARYEQFF. The CDR3 bases are TGTGCCAGCAGCCAAGAGGCCCGCTATGAGCAGTTCTTC.

V usage is TRBV5-1 and J usage is TRBJ1-2; 8 bases are shared with TRBD1. The CDR3 extends over 14 amino acids. V was clipped by 5 bases and J by 6 bases; unmatched bases: 9. Per germline, CDR1 SGHRS and CDR2 YFSETQ. As DNA, the CDR3 is TGCGCCAGCAGTTTTATGGACAGGGCGGATGGCTACACCTTC. It yields the protein CASSFMDRADGYTF.

This chain joins TRBV6-5 and TRBJ1-3; unclear D gene. Trimming took 5 bases from V and 2 from J, leaving 13 bases between them. The germline CDR1 and CDR2 sequences are MNHEY and SVGAGI. The CDR3 is 15 amino acids. The CDR3 DNA reads as TGTGCCAGCAGTCCGGCAGTCGGGACTGGAAACACCATATATTTT. This encodes CASSPAVGTGNTIYF.